Presented here are 30 T cell receptor beta chains from one specimen sequenced in a study of cytomegalovirus exposure and HLA in healthy donors. The PCR employed 60 Vbeta primers together with 13 Jbeta primers. Here immunoSEQ multiplex PCR was the method, and the copy in TCRdb shows in-frame clones only, minus some. This table has around 170,000 clones, 70% to 80% appearing once. The sequenced sample was PBMCs. The receptors originated from a man between 60 and 70 years old in good health and CMV-seronegative.

V and J are TRBV7-2 and TRBJ1-4; 7 bases map to TRBD1. The CDR3 runs to 14 residues. Germline V gene lookup returns CDR1 SGHTA and CDR2 FQGNSA. Trimming cost V 5 bases and J 5 bases; bases outside gene matches: 5. CDR3 coding DNA: TGTGCCAGCAGCCAGGGGGGTTTAAATGAAAAACTGTTTTTT. Translation: CASSQGGLNEKLFF.

The chain links TRBV6-5 to TRBJ1-3, with 7 bases identical to TRBD1. CDR1 and CDR2 from the germline V gene are MNHEY and SVGAGI. Trimming took 0 bases from V and 0 from J; bases not matched to a gene: 2. CDR3 size: 16 residues. The CDR3 region has the DNA TGTGCCAGCAGTTACTCAGGGGGCATCTCTGGAAACACCATATATTTT. Its translation is CASSYSGGISGNTIYF.

This clone was seen only a few times. At one of its ends the junction is not consistent with the germline gene, which may arise from a read error. The chain has TRBV2 and TRBJ1-2; weak D call: TRBD1 (6 bases). The CDR3 loop spans 14 amino acids. CDR1 SNHLY and CDR2 FYNNEI come from the germline V gene. The CDR3 DNA is TGTGCCAGCAGTGAAGTGACAGGCAGCTATGGCTACCCCTTC. Its translation is CASSEVTGSYGYPF.

The rearrangement joins TRBV14 to TRBJ2-5; the match to TRBD2 covers 13 bases. J gave up 2 bases and V 4 bases, and 4 bases lay outside the gene matches. This CDR3 comprises 16 residues. Looked up from germline, CDR1 is SGHDN and CDR2 is FVKESK. The DNA of the CDR3 is TGTGCCAGCAGCCGACGACTAGCGGGAGGACAAGAGACCCAGTACTTC. Residues: CASSRRLAGGQETQYF.

This chain uses TRBV27 with TRBJ1-5, with 9 bases fitting TRBD1. The CDR3 runs 14 residues. Germline CDR1 is MNHEY and CDR2 is SMNVEV (reference sequence). V dropped 6 bases and J dropped 7; count of bases not matched to a gene: 7. The chain's CDR3 is CASSLTGGKQPQHF. The DNA of the CDR3 is TGTGCCAGCAGCCTGACAGGGGGAAAACAGCCCCAGCATTTT.

The rearrangement joins TRBV6-5 to TRBJ1-2; 10 bases map to TRBD1. The germline V gene encodes CDR1 MNHEY and CDR2 SVGAGI. The ends lost 5 bases at V and 6 bases at J; junction bases unmatched: 3. The CDR3 is 13 residues long. CDR3 nucleotide sequence: TGTGCCAGCAGTAGACAGGGGGCGCATGGCTACACCTTC. Amino acids: CASSRQGAHGYTF.

The genes are TRBV2 and TRBJ2-7, with no clear D. The CDR3 consists of 14 residues. Germline CDR1 and CDR2: SNHLY and FYNNEI. V lost 2 bases and J 3 bases, leaving 11 bases between the germline ends. The CDR3 spells CASSERRIYYEQYF. Written as DNA, the CDR3 is TGTGCCAGCAGTGAACGCAGGATCTACTACGAGCAGTACTTC.

V usage is TRBV15 and J usage is TRBJ2-7; 7 bases align to TRBD2. Germline lookup yields CDR1 LNHNV and CDR2 YYDKDF (reference sequence). The CDR3 consists of 13 residues. V was clipped by 0 bases and J by 6 bases; unmatched bases: 2. The CDR3 nucleotides read TGTGCCACCAGCAGAGATTTAGCGGGCGAGCAGTACTTC. The encoded protein is CATSRDLAGEQYF.

The gene calls are TRBV5-1 and TRBJ2-1; tentative D call: TRBD2 (7 bases). The CDR3 is 17 residues long. Germline assignment: CDR1 SGHRS and CDR2 YFSETQ. V dropped 4 bases and J dropped 2 bases, with 19 bases sitting between them. In DNA, the CDR3 is TGCGCCAGCAGCCGCGATGGCGGGGGCCACACCTACAATGAGCAGTTCTTC. Protein sequence: CASSRDGGGHTYNEQFF.

The chain is built from TRBV2 and TRBJ2-1; TRBD2 might be the D (6 bases). The CDR3 covers 14 residues. Germline V gives CDR1 SNHLY, CDR2 FYNNEI. The V gene lost 7 bases and the J gene lost 6 bases, with 16 bases spanning the gap. The chain's CDR3 is CASMDSGTGNEQFF. The CDR3, as DNA: TGTGCCAGCATGGACTCAGGGACTGGCAATGAGCAGTTCTTC.

This chain links TRBV6-6 with TRBJ1-1, with TRBD1 as a possible D gene (5 bases). The germline V and J ends were trimmed by 5 bases and 0 bases, with 16 bases remaining between them. In germline, CDR1 is MNHNY, CDR2 SVGAGI (reference sequence). The CDR3 spans 16 residues. CDR3 loop: CASSKQVKGMNTEAFF. CDR3 sequence (DNA): TGTGCCAGCAGTAAACAGGTAAAAGGGATGAACACTGAAGCTTTCTTT.

The sample holds a few counts of this clone. Other DNA sequences of this sample code for an identical CDR3. V is TRBV15 and J is TRBJ1-2; D is unresolved. Germline loops: CDR1 LNHNV, CDR2 YYDKDF (reference sequence). V lost 1 base, J lost 4 bases, and 7 bases lay in between. This CDR3 comprises 13 residues. The CDR3: CATSRGGSYGYTF. The CDR3, as DNA: TGTGCCACCAGCAGAGGAGGGTCCTATGGCTACACCTTC.

This chain uses TRBV10-1 with TRBJ2-7; D may be TRBD1 (5 bases). V lost 4 bases and J 2 bases, leaving 9 bases between the germline ends. The germline V gene encodes CDR1 WNHNN and CDR2 SYGVQD (reference sequence). The CDR3 contains 13 residues. This CDR3 is CASSVGPAYEQYF. The DNA for the CDR3 is TGCGCCAGCAGTGTGGGGCCAGCCTACGAGCAGTACTTC.

V gene TRBV7-8 combines with J gene TRBJ1-5; 9 bases are a match to TRBD1. The germline gives CDR1 SGHVS, CDR2 FQNEAQ. The ends lost 4 bases at V and 4 bases at J; junction bases unmatched: 8. There are 16 residues in the CDR3. The CDR3 coding sequence is TGTGCCAGCAGCTCAAGGGACAGGGAGTGGAATCAGCCCCAGCATTTT. This codes for CASSSRDREWNQPQHF.

This clone was seen just once. The chain employs TRBV27 and TRBJ2-2, with D tentatively TRBD1 (5 bases). CDR1 is MNHEY, CDR2 SMNVEV, per germline (reference sequence). Trimming removed 3 bases at V and 6 bases at J, with 11 bases between. The CDR3 covers 14 residues. As DNA, the CDR3 is TGTGCCAGCAGTTTTCAGGGTGGGGCCGGGGAGCTGTTTTTT. This gives the protein CASSFQGGAGELFF.

V and J are TRBV5-1 and TRBJ2-3, with D uncertain. Per the germline V gene, CDR1 is SGHRS and CDR2 is YFSETQ. The CDR3 totals 15 residues. V was clipped by 4 bases and J by 2 bases, with 14 bases between them. The CDR3 nucleotides read TGCGCCAGCAGCGACCCGACCGACAACACAGATACGCAGTATTTT. Its protein product is CASSDPTDNTDTQYF.

At least ten counts were recorded for this clone. The chain carries TRBV7-6 and TRBJ2-2, with TRBD2 as a possible D gene (5 bases). The CDR3 extends over 16 amino acids. Between the trimmed V and J ends, which lost 1 base and 0 bases, there was a span of 9 bases. Germline CDR1 reads SGHVS; CDR2 reads FNYEAQ. The CDR3 nucleotides are TGTGCCAGCAGCTTAGTTGGGAGCCCGAACACCGGGGAGCTGTTTTTT. Translation: CASSLVGSPNTGELFF. The variable domain in full, completed from reference TRBV7-6 and TRBJ2-2, reads GAGVSQSPRYKVTKRGQDVALRCDPISGHVSLYWYRQALGQGPEFLTYFNYEAQQDKSGLPNDRFSAERPEGSISTLTIQRTEQRDSAMYRCASSLVGSPNTGELFFGEGSRLTVL.

There are a few counts of this clone. The rearrangement links TRBV18 to TRBJ2-3; 9 positions match TRBD2. V was clipped by 6 bases and J by 4 bases; unmatched bases: 5. Germline V gives CDR1 KGHSH, CDR2 LQKENI. The CDR3 runs 14 residues. The CDR3: CASSSGLAPDTQYF. For the CDR3, the DNA is TGTGCCAGCTCTTCGGGACTAGCCCCAGATACGCAGTATTTT.

The J gene is TRBJ2-3, the V gene TRBV18; D gene uncertain. V was trimmed by 2 bases and J by 2 bases, leaving 5 bases between them. CDR1 and CDR2 from the germline V gene are KGHSH and LQKENI. CDR3 size: 13 residues. The CDR3 loop reads CASSPGHTDTQYF. The CDR3 DNA sequence: TGTGCCAGCTCACCAGGGCACACAGATACGCAGTATTTT. Supplemented by reference TRBV18 and TRBJ2-3, the full variable domain reads NAGVMQNPRHLVRRRGQEARLRCSPMKGHSHVYWYRQLPEEGLKFMVYLQKENIIDESGMPKERFSAEFPKEGPSILRIQQVVRGDSAAYFCASSPGHTDTQYFGPGTRLTVL.

This clone was observed a single time. The V gene is TRBV13, the J gene TRBJ2-7, with D possibly matching TRBD2 (5 bases). Germline CDR1 PRHDT, CDR2 FYEKMQ (reference sequence). Trimming took 2 bases from V and 2 from J, leaving 19 bases between them. This CDR3 is 17 amino acids long. CDR3 sequence: CASSLRNVAGRPYEQYF. The CDR3 DNA follows: TGTGCCAGCAGCTTAAGAAATGTTGCGGGCCGACCCTACGAGCAGTACTTC.

This chain connects TRBV6-4 to TRBJ1-2; maybe TRBD1 (5 bases). CDR3 length equals 13 residues. Trimming took 3 bases from V and 5 from J, leaving 10 bases between them. CDR1 is MRHNA and CDR2 is SNTAGT in the germline V gene. Written as DNA, the CDR3 is TGTGCCAGCAGTGAGGTGGGGGGATATGGCTACACCTTC. Translating gives CASSEVGGYGYTF.

V usage is TRBV5-4 and J usage is TRBJ1-2; D might be TRBD1 (5 bases). Between the trimmed V and J ends, which lost 0 bases and 1 base, there was a span of 10 bases. From germline, CDR1 is SGHNT and CDR2 YYREEE (reference sequence). The CDR3 is made up of 15 amino acids. The CDR3 loop is CASSLAGGVNYGYTF. DNA of the CDR3: TGTGCCAGCAGCTTGGCCGGGGGGGTTAACTATGGCTACACCTTC.

This clone turned up a few times. This CDR3 is CASLQGDSGNEQFF. As DNA, the CDR3 is TGTGCCAGTCTCCAGGGGGACTCTGGCAATGAGCAGTTCTTC. V usage is TRBV6-1 and J usage is TRBJ2-1; possibly TRBD1 for D (7 bases). The CDR3 is 14 amino acids. V was clipped by 9 bases and J by 6 bases, with 18 bases between them. The germline V gene has CDR1 MNHNS and CDR2 SASEGT.

V usage is TRBV5-1 and J usage is TRBJ2-3; TRBD2 is a possible D gene (6 bases). This CDR3 region has 17 residues. The V end lost 3 bases, the J end lost 2 bases, and 19 bases lay between the germline ends. In germline, CDR1 is SGHRS, CDR2 YFSETQ. The DNA for the CDR3 is TGCGCCAGCAGCTCGGGACTCCTCTCGACCACCACAGATACGCAGTATTTT. This sequence encodes CASSSGLLSTTTDTQYF.

The V gene is TRBV25-1, the J gene TRBJ1-1, with D possibly TRBD1 on 5 matching bases. Germline V lookup: CDR1 MGHDK, CDR2 SYGVNS. V dropped 3 bases and J dropped 5 bases, with 16 bases sitting between them. The CDR3 contains 15 residues. The CDR3 protein is CASSDRRVGGTEAFF. The CDR3 coding sequence is TGTGCCAGCAGTGACCGCAGGGTCGGGGGAACTGAAGCTTTCTTT.

The rearrangement joins TRBV27 to TRBJ1-1; unclear D gene. The V gene's germline CDR1 is MNHEY and CDR2 SMNVEV (reference sequence). Trimming removed 4 bases at V and 1 base at J, with 10 bases between. This CDR3 spans 14 amino acids. CDR3 in DNA: TGTGCCAGCAGTTCCCAGGCGTCGAACACTGAAGCTTTCTTT. Residues: CASSSQASNTEAFF.

This clone has a single count. The V and J genes are TRBV5-6 and TRBJ2-3, with TRBD2 matching over 10 bases. The CDR3 sequence is 17 residues long. Germline CDR1 is SGHDT and CDR2 is YYEEEE. V was clipped by 4 bases and J by 2 bases; unmatched bases: 10. The CDR3 loop is CASSLRLAGLFTDTQYF. Written as DNA, the CDR3 is TGTGCCAGCAGCCTCCGACTAGCGGGCCTCTTCACAGATACGCAGTATTTT.

This chain uses TRBV11-2 with TRBJ2-3; 10 positions agree with TRBD1. V lost 7 bases and J lost 5; bases outside the gene matches: 12. CDR1 and CDR2 (germline): SGHAT, FQNNGV. The CDR3 has 16 amino acids. The CDR3 DNA sequence: TGTGCCAGCACCTTCCGGGACAGGGGAATAAGAGATACGCAGTATTTT. Its translation is CASTFRDRGIRDTQYF.

The chain carries TRBV9 and TRBJ2-3; D perhaps matches TRBD1 (6 bases). CDR1 is SGDLS and CDR2 is YYNGEE in the germline V gene. V lost 4 bases and J lost 3, with 15 bases in between. CDR3 size: 15 residues. CDR3 nucleotides: TGTGCCAGCAGCCCAGGGGCCCCAAGTACAGATACGCAGTATTTT. Protein product: CASSPGAPSTDTQYF.

Worth noting for this clone: Its ends do not fully match the called genes, so a read error is possible. The chain has TRBV6-5 and TRBJ1-5; possibly TRBD1 for D (6 bases). CDR1 is MNHEY, CDR2 SVGAGI, per germline. The CDR3 runs to 13 residues. In DNA form, the CDR3 reads TGTGCCAGCGGTAGGGGACAATATCAGCCCCAGAATTTT. Protein product: CASGRGQYQPQNF.